A selection of T cell receptor beta chains follows, all from one sample in a study of control samples from healthy donors and cancer patients. Measured with immunoSEQ multiplex PCR; TCRdb has only the in-frame clones, and not every one. The sample shows around 99,000 clones, roughly 89% of them seen only once. Sequencing was carried out using blood. These receptors all come from a woman aged 45-59 years in good health. The CDR3 runs from the conserved cysteine through the conserved F or W. A D gene is named only where the DNA matches it firmly. Clone size is shown for a subset of rows, as once, few, many or a class of expanded clone.

TRBJ1-5 NA once TRBV12-3/TRBV12-4 CASSFQVHQPQHF TGTGCCAGCAGTTTTCAGGTGCATCAGCCCCAGCATTTT
TRBJ1-5 NA NA TRBV7-2 CASSLMGWRGSNQPQHF TGTGCCAGCAGCTTAATGGGATGGCGGGGGAGCAATCAGCCCCAGCATTTT
TRBJ2-7 NA NA TRBV10-3 CAISDPARGGTSYSYEQYF TGTGCCATCAGTGACCCGGCCCGCGGCGGGACCTCCTACTCCTACGAGCAGTACTTC
TRBJ2-5 TRBD1 NA TRBV6-1 CASSETQQGARETQYF TGTGCCAGCAGTGAAACCCAACAGGGGGCGCGGGAGACCCAGTACTTC
TRBJ2-1 TRBD1 once TRBV19 CASRGEQGRPYNEQFF TGTGCCAGTAGGGGGGAACAGGGGCGCCCCTACAATGAGCAGTTCTTC
TRBJ1-5 NA NA TRBV19 CASSSPTGYFNQPQHF TGTGCCAGTAGCTCCCCTACAGGTTACTTCAATCAGCCCCAGCATTTT
TRBJ2-7 NA NA TRBV3-1/TRBV3-2 CASSHAGRLDEQYF TGTGCCAGCAGCCACGCCGGCAGGCTCGACGAGCAGTACTTC
TRBJ1-1 TRBD1 NA TRBV15 CATSGGTGRNTEAFF TGTGCCACCAGCGGCGGGACAGGGAGAAACACTGAAGCTTTCTTT
TRBJ1-3 NA NA TRBV7-9 CASGIESRNTIYF TGTGCCAGCGGGATCGAATCCCGAAACACCATATATTTT
TRBJ2-3 NA NA TRBV4-3 CASSARWDTQYF TGCGCCAGCAGCGCCCGGTGGGATACGCAGTATTTT
TRBJ2-2 NA NA TRBV7-3 CASSLITINTGELFF TGTGCCAGCAGCTTAATCACAATAAACACCGGGGAGCTGTTTTTT
TRBJ1-1 TRBD1 NA TRBV5-1 CASTRVGQGRMNTEAFF TGCGCCAGCACCCGGGTGGGACAGGGGAGGATGAACACTGAAGCTTTCTTT
TRBJ1-6 NA NA TRBV19 CASSTWGGSPLHF TGTGCCAGTAGCACCTGGGGGGGTTCACCCCTCCACTTT
TRBJ1-1 NA NA TRBV6-6 CASRIGEAEAFF TGTGCCAGCAGAATAGGGGAGGCCGAAGCTTTCTTT
TRBJ2-1 NA NA TRBV24-1 CATSDLPGGPYNEQFF TGTGCCACCAGTGATTTGCCGGGGGGCCCCTACAATGAGCAGTTCTTC
TRBJ1-5 TRBD1 NA TRBV24-1 CATSESGGQPQHF TGTGCCACCAGTGAGTCAGGGGGCCAGCCCCAGCATTTT
TRBJ1-3 NA NA TRBV30 CAWTYSSGNTIYF TGTGCCTGGACTTACAGCTCTGGAAACACCATATATTTT
TRBJ2-7 TRBD1 once TRBV27 CASSELGTAYEQYF TGTGCCAGCAGTGAACTCGGGACAGCCTACGAGCAGTACTTC
TRBJ2-7 NA NA TRBV18 CASSPRPGSPYEQYF TGTGCCAGCTCACCAAGACCGGGGAGCCCCTACGAGCAGTACTTC
TRBJ2-7 NA NA TRBV27 CASSIRRQAIGYEQYF TGTGCCAGCAGCATACGACGACAGGCGATCGGGTACGAGCAGTACTTC
TRBJ2-3 NA NA TRBV9 CASSGLAHTQYF TGTGCCAGCAGCGGACTGGCCCATACGCAGTATTTT
TRBJ2-7 NA NA TRBV18 CASSPGAGELYEQYF TGTGCCAGCTCACCGGGGGCGGGGGAACTCTACGAGCAGTACTTC
TRBJ2-6 NA NA TRBV5-5 CASSLTPSGANVLTF TGTGCCAGCAGCTTGACCCCCTCTGGGGCCAACGTCCTGACTTTC
TRBJ1-2 NA NA TRBV11-2 CASDEWGGYGYTF TGTGCCAGCGACGAGTGGGGCGGGTATGGCTACACCTTC
TRBJ1-2 TRBD1 NA TRBV9 CASSVRTGGNYGYTF TGTGCCAGCAGCGTCCGGACAGGGGGTAACTATGGCTACACCTTC
TRBJ2-3 NA NA TRBV13 CASSRTPQGDTQYF TGTGCCAGCAGTCGCACACCCCAGGGAGATACGCAGTATTTT
TRBJ2-1 NA NA TRBV27 CASSRGSSYNEQFF TGTGCCAGCAGCCGGGGAAGCTCCTACAATGAGCAGTTCTTC
TRBJ2-1 NA once TRBV3-1/TRBV3-2 CASALVGGGSYNEQFF TGTGCCAGCGCTCTCGTGGGGGGCGGCTCCTACAATGAGCAGTTCTTC
TRBJ2-3 NA NA TRBV3-1/TRBV3-2 CASSRGNTDTQYF TGTGCCAGCAGCCGGGGCAACACAGATACGCAGTATTTT
TRBJ1-3 NA once TRBV7-9 CASSLVQASGNTIYF TGTGCCAGCAGCTTAGTACAGGCCTCTGGAAACACCATATATTTT
TRBJ1-2 NA NA TRBV7-9 CASSLAGGSNYGYTF TGTGCCAGCAGCTTAGCGGGGGGATCTAACTATGGCTACACCTTC
TRBJ1-2 NA NA TRBV5-6 CASSLADYGYTF TGTGCCAGCAGCTTGGCAGATTATGGCTACACCTTC
TRBJ2-3 NA NA TRBV18 CASSPPAGYSTDTQYF TGTGCCAGCTCACCACCGGCCGGGTACAGCACAGATACGCAGTATTTT
TRBJ1-1 NA few TRBV11-3 CASSFEGGTAEAFF TGTGCCAGCAGCTTTGAAGGAGGTACAGCTGAAGCTTTCTTT
TRBJ2-7 NA few TRBV5-6 CASSPLGAGSSYEQYF TGTGCCAGCAGCCCACTCGGGGCGGGGAGCTCCTACGAGCAGTACTTC
TRBJ2-3 NA NA TRBV4-2 CASSQDPSRLGVPDTQYF TGTGCCAGCAGCCAAGATCCTTCGAGACTAGGTGTCCCAGATACGCAGTATTTT
TRBJ1-1 TRBD1 once TRBV3-1/TRBV3-2 CASSQAQGVDTEAFF TGTGCCAGCAGCCAAGCTCAGGGGGTAGACACTGAAGCTTTCTTT
TRBJ2-7 TRBD2 NA TRBV2 CATRPGGSYEQYF TGTGCCACCCGACCGGGGGGATCCTACGAGCAGTACTTC
TRBJ2-3 NA NA TRBV29-1 CSVGGWDQYF TGCAGCGTTGGGGGGTGGGACCAGTATTTT
TRBJ1-1 NA NA TRBV6-5 CASSYSQGPTEAFF TGTGCCAGCAGTTACTCGCAGGGACCCACTGAAGCTTTCTTT
TRBJ2-5 TRBD1 NA TRBV12-5 CARQGEETQYF TGTGCCAGACAGGGGGAGGAGACCCAGTACTTC
TRBJ2-2 NA NA TRBV11-2 CASSISGMGTGELFF TGTGCCAGCAGCATTTCAGGGATGGGCACCGGGGAGCTGTTTTTT
TRBJ1-2 NA once TRBV6-5 CASRDAVNYGYTF TGTGCCAGCAGGGACGCTGTAAACTATGGCTACACCTTC
TRBJ2-3 NA NA TRBV19 CASIKGTQYF TGTGCCAGTATTAAGGGTACGCAGTATTTT
TRBJ1-3 NA NA TRBV6-5 CVSLFSGNTIYF TGTGTCAGCCTATTTTCTGGAAACACCATATATTTT
TRBJ2-5 NA NA TRBV24-1 CATSEGVKETQYF TGTGCCACCAGTGAAGGGGTCAAAGAGACCCAGTACTTC
TRBJ2-7 NA once TRBV4-1 CASSQIYLGLYEQYF TGCGCCAGCAGCCAAATCTACCTAGGTCTGTACGAGCAGTACTTC
TRBJ1-4 TRBD1 NA TRBV5-1 CASSQWTGSNEKLFF TGCGCCAGCAGCCAATGGACAGGGAGTAATGAAAAACTGTTTTTT
TRBJ1-2 NA NA TRBV28 CASSSIGYTF TGTGCCAGCAGTTCGATTGGCTACACCTTC
TRBJ2-1 NA NA TRBV7-2 CASSSGGRLSNEQFF TGTGCCAGCAGCTCCGGGGGCAGATTAAGCAATGAGCAGTTCTTC
TRBJ2-1 TRBD1 NA TRBV19 CASFGIGQGVANEQFF TGTGCCAGTTTTGGCATCGGACAGGGGGTTGCAAATGAGCAGTTCTTC
TRBJ1-4 NA NA TRBV4-3 CASSQDRYDTREKLFF TGCGCCAGCAGCCAAGATCGATACGACACGCGTGAAAAACTGTTTTTT
TRBJ2-7 NA NA TRBV5-6 CASGDGYEQYF TGTGCCAGTGGGGACGGCTACGAGCAGTACTTC
TRBJ2-7 NA once TRBV18 CASSRADLSYEQYF TGTGCCAGCTCACGGGCAGACCTCTCCTACGAGCAGTACTTC